These T cell receptor beta chains were read from a single sample in a study of blood T cell repertoires in COVID-19. Repertoires were generated with immunoSEQ multiplex PCR, while TCRdb's copy carries only in-frame clones and drops some. The sample records roughly 280,000 clones, over 75% being singletons. The source material was PBMCs or T cells enriched from blood (not recorded which). The receptors stem from a woman between 18 and 29 years old who had recovered from COVID-19. Each CDR3 is given with its conserved first and last residue. The D gene is left open where the match is weak. Clone size appears in some rows only: once, few, many, or a class for an expanded clone.

>14|.|TRBV28|TRBJ2-3|.
CASTLRGGPDTQYF
TGTGCCAGCACCCTTAGGGGGGGCCCAGATACGCAGTATTTT
>16|.|TRBV19|TRBJ2-3|TRBD2
CASSTPRGGLTDTQYF
TGTGCCAGTAGTACCCCCCGGGGGGGGCTCACAGATACGCAGTATTTT
>12|.|TRBV19|TRBJ1-1|.
CASSPGGTEAFF
TGTGCCAGTAGTCCGGGAGGAACTGAAGCTTTCTTT
>16|.|TRBV19|TRBJ2-1|TRBD2
CASSRITSGGRNEQFF
TGTGCCAGTAGTAGAATCACTAGCGGGGGAAGAAATGAGCAGTTCTTC
>13|once|TRBV2|TRBJ1-1|.
CASSGQDDFGAFF
TGTGCCAGCAGTGGACAGGATGATTTTGGAGCTTTCTTT
>14|.|TRBV5-1|TRBJ2-1|.
CASTPFGARNEQFF
TGCGCCAGCACCCCGTTTGGGGCCCGGAATGAGCAGTTCTTC
>16|.|TRBV9|TRBJ2-2|.
CASSVGSSPGAGELFF
TGTGCCAGCAGCGTAGGCTCCTCCCCGGGGGCCGGGGAGCTGTTTTTT
>12|.|TRBV19|TRBJ2-7|.
CASSTYRDEQYF
TGTGCCAGTAGTACATACAGGGACGAGCAGTACTTC
>12|.|TRBV30|TRBJ1-2|.
CAWSVGGSGYTF
TGTGCCTGGAGTGTGGGGGGTAGTGGCTACACCTTC
>12|.|TRBV6-5|TRBJ1-2|.
CASSRDQGGYTF
TGTGCCAGCAGCCGAGATCAGGGGGGCTACACCTTC
>12|.|TRBV29-1|TRBJ1-2|TRBD1
CSAAGTGDGYTF
TGCAGCGCCGCCGGGACAGGGGATGGCTACACCTTC
>19|.|TRBV9|TRBJ1-1|TRBD1
CASSVGPPGTGDMNTEAFF
TGTGCCAGCAGCGTAGGTCCCCCTGGGACAGGTGACATGAACACTGAAGCTTTCTTT
>14|.|TRBV6-5|TRBJ1-4|.
CASRTTGTNEKLFF
TGTGCCAGCAGGACAACAGGCACTAATGAAAAACTGTTTTTT
>17|.|TRBV5-1|TRBJ2-3|TRBD2
CASSSGTSGGYTDTQYF
TGCGCCAGCAGCAGCGGGACTAGCGGGGGGTACACAGATACGCAGTATTTT
>15|once|TRBV5-1|TRBJ2-5|.
CASSLSGPNGETQYF
TGCGCCAGCAGCTTGAGCGGCCCGAATGGAGAGACCCAGTACTTC
>15|.|TRBV18|TRBJ1-2|.
CASSPDRGANYGYTF
TGTGCCAGCTCACCCGACCGGGGGGCAAACTATGGCTACACCTTC
>17|few|TRBV6-2/TRBV6-3|TRBJ1-2|TRBD1
CASSFSTGGLERYGYTF
TGTGCCAGCAGTTTCTCGACAGGGGGATTGGAAAGATATGGCTACACCTTC
>12|.|TRBV4-1|TRBJ2-7|.
CASSLGGDEQYF
TGCGCCAGCAGCCTCGGGGGTGACGAGCAGTACTTC
>14|.|TRBV24-1|TRBJ2-1|TRBD1
CATSDPGQAGEQFF
TGTGCCACCAGTGATCCCGGACAGGCTGGGGAGCAGTTCTTC
>19|.|TRBV11-2|TRBJ2-1|.
CASSLDVRGASYSHNEQFF
TGTGCCAGCAGCTTAGACGTCAGGGGTGCGTCTTATTCTCACAATGAGCAGTTCTTC
>15|.|TRBV30|TRBJ2-5|TRBD2
CAWSVGGASFGAQYF
TGTGCCTGGAGTGTCGGGGGGGCCTCCTTCGGGGCCCAGTACTTC
>11|.|TRBV6-4|TRBJ2-3|.
CASSEEGRQYF
TGTGCCAGCAGTGAGGAAGGGAGGCAGTATTTT
>17|once|TRBV3-1/TRBV3-2|TRBJ1-1|TRBD1
CASSQEGTGVMNTEAFF
TGTGCCAGCAGCCAAGAAGGGACAGGGGTCATGAACACTGAAGCTTTCTTT
>16|.|TRBV13|TRBJ2-5|.
CASSPTRQVGDETQYF
TGTGCCAGCAGCCCCACTCGACAGGTCGGCGACGAGACCCAGTACTTC